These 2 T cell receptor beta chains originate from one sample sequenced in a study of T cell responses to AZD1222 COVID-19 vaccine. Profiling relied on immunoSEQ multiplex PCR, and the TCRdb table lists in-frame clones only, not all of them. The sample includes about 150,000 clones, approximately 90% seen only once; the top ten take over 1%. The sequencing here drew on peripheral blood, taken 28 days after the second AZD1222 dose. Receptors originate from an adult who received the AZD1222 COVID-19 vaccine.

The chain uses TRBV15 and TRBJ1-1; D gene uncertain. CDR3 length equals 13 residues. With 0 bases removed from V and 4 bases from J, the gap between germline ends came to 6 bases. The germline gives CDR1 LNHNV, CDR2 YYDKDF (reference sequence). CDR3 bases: TGTGCCACCAGCAGAGATCATGGCACTGAAGCTTTCTTT. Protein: CATSRDHGTEAFF.

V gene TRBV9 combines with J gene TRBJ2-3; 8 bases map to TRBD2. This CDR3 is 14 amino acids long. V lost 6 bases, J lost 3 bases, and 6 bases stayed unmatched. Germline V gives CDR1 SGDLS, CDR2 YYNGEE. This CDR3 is CASTAGVDTDTQYF. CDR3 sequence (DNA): TGTGCCAGCACAGCGGGGGTTGATACAGATACGCAGTATTTT.